The rows below give T cell receptor beta chains drawn from one sample of a study of T cells in Graves' hyperthyroidism and ophthalmopathy. TCRdb re-derived calls from the multiplex PCR reads in MiXCR, one entry per CDR3 protein. The table has under 400,000 distinct CDR3 sequences, roughly a fifth seen once. Material for sequencing was blood. Receptors originate from a woman between 50 and 59 years old with Graves' hyperthyroidism. Both conserved end residues are part of each CDR3. D genes are given only for firm matches. Clone size is not always given. Where it is, it says once, few, many or a class for expanded clones.

cdr3_aa	cdr3_nt	d_call	v_call	clone_size	j_call
CASNTGGNDIQYF	TGTGCCAGCAATACAGGGGGCAATGACATTCAGTACTTC	TRBD1	TRBV2	.	TRBJ2-4
CATSAGTGNQPQHF	TGTGCCACCAGTGCCGGGACAGGGAATCAGCCCCAGCATTTT	TRBD1	TRBV24-1	many	TRBJ1-5
CATGQGFTDTQYF	TGTGCCACCGGACAGGGCTTCACAGATACGCAGTATTTT	TRBD1	TRBV10-3	many	TRBJ2-3
CASSSFDRWSSYNEQFF	TGTGCCAGCAGCTCCTTCGACAGGTGGAGCTCCTACAATGAGCAGTTCTTC	.	TRBV11-3	many	TRBJ2-1
CSVLTGGSYEQYF	TGCAGTGTTCTGACAGGGGGATCCTACGAGCAGTACTTC	TRBD1	TRBV20-1	few	TRBJ2-7
CASSPGDSSGETQYF	TGTGCCAGCTCACCTGGGGACAGTTCGGGGGAGACCCAGTACTTC	TRBD1	TRBV18	few	TRBJ2-5
CASTFTRTGGVYGYTF	TGTGCCAGCACCTTCACCCGGACAGGGGGTGTCTATGGCTACACCTTC	TRBD1	TRBV6-1	many	TRBJ1-2
CASSLGLAGVNEQYF	TGTGCCAGCAGCCTGGGACTAGCGGGAGTCAACGAGCAGTACTTC	TRBD2	TRBV13	few	TRBJ2-7
CASSTAGTASAGELFF	TGTGCCAGCAGCACCGCCGGGACGGCAAGCGCCGGGGAGCTGTTTTTT	.	TRBV28	many	TRBJ2-2
CASSLQGGQETQYF	TGTGCCAGCAGCCTCCAGGGGGGGCAAGAGACCCAGTACTTC	.	TRBV11-2	.	TRBJ2-5
CASSSPGQVFSYEQYF	TGTGCCAGCAGCTCACCGGGACAGGTGTTCTCCTACGAGCAGTACTTC	TRBD1	TRBV11-2	many	TRBJ2-7
CASSQAIDQPQHF	TGTGCCAGCAGCCAAGCCATCGATCAGCCCCAGCATTTT	.	TRBV4-2	.	TRBJ1-5
CASSESSGGASYF	TGTGCCAGCAGTGAGAGTAGCGGGGGGGCCTCGTACTTC	TRBD2	TRBV6-1	once	TRBJ2-4
CAISEASGRPGDTGELFF	TGTGCCATCAGTGAAGCTAGCGGGAGACCCGGGGACACCGGGGAGCTGTTTTTT	TRBD2	TRBV10-3	many	TRBJ2-2
CASTSGSSTDTQYF	TGTGCCTCGACTAGCGGGTCTAGCACAGATACGCAGTATTTT	TRBD2	TRBV7-2	many	TRBJ2-3
CASSSGRAASYNEQFF	TGTGCCAGCAGTTCAGGGCGGGCAGCCTCCTACAATGAGCAGTTCTTC	.	TRBV11-3	.	TRBJ2-1
CAWSITDTQYF	TGTGCCTGGAGCATCACAGATACGCAGTATTTT	.	TRBV30	.	TRBJ2-3
CASSIGTGGGYFANTGELFF	TGTGCCAGCAGCATTGGGACAGGGGGCGGATATTTCGCGAACACCGGGGAGTTGTTTTTT	TRBD1	TRBV7-9	.	TRBJ2-2
CASSPTDNQPQHF	TGTGCCAGCTCACCAACGGATAATCAGCCCCAGCATTTT	.	TRBV18	many	TRBJ1-5
CATNTRLSYNEQLF	TGTGCCACTAATACACGACTCTCCTACAATGAGCAGCTCTTC	.	TRBV27	few	TRBJ2-1
CASTSWTSGRQETQYF	TGTGCCAGCACCTCTTGGACTAGCGGCAGGCAAGAGACCCAGTACTTC	TRBD2	TRBV28	many	TRBJ2-5
CAIGLAKADTQYF	TGTGCCATCGGACTAGCTAAAGCAGATACGCAGTATTTT	TRBD2	TRBV10-3	.	TRBJ2-3
CASSQVGRGRAYEQYF	TGTGCCAGCAGCCAAGTTGGACGGGGAAGGGCCTACGAGCAGTACTTC	.	TRBV3-1	many	TRBJ2-7
CSANWGSGGRYEQYF	TGCAGTGCCAACTGGGGTAGCGGGGGGAGATACGAGCAGTACTTC	TRBD2	TRBV20-1	many	TRBJ2-7
CSARGSTGVRREPQHF	TGCAGTGCTAGAGGCTCGACAGGGGTTAGAAGGGAGCCCCAGCATTTT	TRBD1	TRBV20-1	.	TRBJ1-5
CASSSTPGNEKLFF	TGTGCCAGCAGTTCCACCCCGGGAAATGAAAAACTGTTTTTT	.	TRBV27	.	TRBJ1-4
CASNDGGLNYEQYF	TGTGCCAGCAACGACGGAGGTTTAAACTACGAGCAGTACTTC	.	TRBV3-1	many	TRBJ2-7
CASSSPGQGTPDQYF	TGTGCCAGCAGTTCACCGGGACAGGGGACCCCCGACCAGTACTTC	TRBD1	TRBV12-3/TRBV12-4	few	TRBJ2-7